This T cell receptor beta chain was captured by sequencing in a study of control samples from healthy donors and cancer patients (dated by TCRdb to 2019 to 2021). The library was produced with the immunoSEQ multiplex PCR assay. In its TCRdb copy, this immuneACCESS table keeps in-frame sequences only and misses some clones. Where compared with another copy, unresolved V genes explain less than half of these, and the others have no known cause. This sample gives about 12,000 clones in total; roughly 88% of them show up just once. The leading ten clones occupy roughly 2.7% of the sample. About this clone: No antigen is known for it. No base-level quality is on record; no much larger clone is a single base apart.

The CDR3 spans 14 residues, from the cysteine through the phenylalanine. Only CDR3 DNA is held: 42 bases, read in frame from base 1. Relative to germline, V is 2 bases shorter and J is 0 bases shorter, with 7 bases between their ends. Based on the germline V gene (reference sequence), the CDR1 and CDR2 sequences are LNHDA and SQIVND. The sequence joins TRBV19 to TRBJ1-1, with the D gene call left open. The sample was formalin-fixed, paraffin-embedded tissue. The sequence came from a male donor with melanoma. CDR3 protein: CASSISALNTEAFF. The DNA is TGTGCCAGTAGTATATCTGCGTTGAACACTGAAGCTTTCTTT. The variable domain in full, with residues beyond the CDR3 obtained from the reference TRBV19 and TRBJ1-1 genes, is DGGITQSPKYLFRKEGQNVTLSCEQNLNHDAMYWYRQDPGQGLRLIYYSQIVNDFQKGDIAEGYSVSREKKESFPLTVTSAQKNPTAFYLCASSISALNTEAFFGQGTRLTVV.